The source of this T cell receptor beta chain is a study of shared clonotypes between healthy human individuals. Study-wide results and caveats: Roughly 4.6% of naive CD4 clonotypes were common to a few donors. Large sequencing depth failed to make sorted-subset sequencing complete, rarefaction showed.

It was at deep level that the assay was run. Using immunoSEQ multiplex PCR, the repertoire was profiled, and TCRdb retains in-frame clones only, with some absent. The repertoire consists of approximately 2,300,000 clones, with around 90% occurring once and the leading ten covering 0.37%. The CDR3 covers 13 residues. The trim removed 11 bases at V and 1 base at J, leaving 4 bases unmatched. Per the germline V gene, CDR1 is MNHNS and CDR2 is SASEGT. Division of CD4+ cells produced a CD45RA+ naive subset and a CD45RA-negative memory subset. As to this clone: Its antigen is still unknown.

The gene calls are TRBV6-1 and TRBJ2-7; 11 positions match TRBD2. The specimen was naive CD4+ T cells from PBMCs. The subset denotes: CD45RA+ positively selected. The origin of this receptor is a man between 18 and 29 years old in good health. Some clones in this sample may be carry-over from other donors' samples. CDR3 protein: CASLAGGSYEQYF. The CDR3 DNA reads as TGTGCCTCCCTAGCGGGAGGATCCTACGAGCAGTACTTC.